This T cell receptor (beta chain) was recovered during a study of neurological immune-mediated disorders. At least ten counts were recorded for this clonotype. Using its own MiXCR run on the 5' RACE reads, TCRdb lists one record per CDR3 protein. This table has some 18,000 distinct CDR3 sequences, roughly 7.5% appearing once. The sorted libraries were made from approximately 1 million CD4+ or CD8+ T cells. The CDR3 sequence is 18 residues long. Germline V CDR1 and CDR2: SNHLY, FYNNEI. With 6 bases removed from V and 4 bases from J, the gap between germline ends came to 25 bases. The rearrangement links TRBV2 to TRBJ2-1, with D uncertain. Sequencing was done on a sample of CD8+ T cells from blood. The receptor was isolated from a woman aged 25 to 45 with HTLV-1-associated myelopathy (HAM/TSP). CDR3 DNA sequence: TGTGCCAGCAGCGGCACCCTCTCCCCGGTCAGGCTATACAATGAGCAGTTCTTC. Protein: CASSGTLSPVRLYNEQFF.